This TCR beta chain is drawn from a study of T cell responses to AZD1222 COVID-19 vaccine. V shed 5 bases, J shed 8 bases, and the junction held 15 bases outside the gene matches. This CDR3 has 16 amino acids. Germline V lookup: CDR1 SGHTA, CDR2 FQGNSA. To note about this clone: Its target is unknown.

Second-dose recipients at about 4 or about 12 weeks were treated as one pooled group. Overall study results and limits: Variant regions that are unmutated are reportedly the target of nearly half of spike-specific TCRs. A mostly white British donor set with more females was recruited, and clonal diversity was possibly underestimated.

TCRdb's table, derived via immunoSEQ multiplex PCR, lists solely in-frame clones and lacks some. The sample consists of roughly 120,000 clones, more than 75% of them appearing once. This chain links TRBV7-2 with TRBJ1-5; 7 nucleotides agree with TRBD1. This receptor was taken from an adult who received the AZD1222 COVID-19 vaccine. Sequenced material: peripheral blood, taken 28 days after the second AZD1222 dose. CDR3 sequence (DNA): TGTGCCAGCAGCACGGGACAGTTCCCTTTAGGGGAGCCCCAGCATTTT. This sequence encodes CASSTGQFPLGEPQHF.